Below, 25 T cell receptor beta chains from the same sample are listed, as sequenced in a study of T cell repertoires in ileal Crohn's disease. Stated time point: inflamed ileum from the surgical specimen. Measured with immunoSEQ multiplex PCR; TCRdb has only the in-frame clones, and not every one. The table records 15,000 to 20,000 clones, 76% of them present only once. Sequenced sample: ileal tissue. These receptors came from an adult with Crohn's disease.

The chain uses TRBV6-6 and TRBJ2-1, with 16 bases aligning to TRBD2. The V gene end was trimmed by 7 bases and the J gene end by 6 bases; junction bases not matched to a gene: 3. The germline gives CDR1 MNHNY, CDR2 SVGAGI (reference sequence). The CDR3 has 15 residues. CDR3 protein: CASIGTSGRVNEQFF. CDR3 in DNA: TGTGCCAGCATCGGGACTAGCGGGAGGGTCAATGAGCAGTTCTTC.

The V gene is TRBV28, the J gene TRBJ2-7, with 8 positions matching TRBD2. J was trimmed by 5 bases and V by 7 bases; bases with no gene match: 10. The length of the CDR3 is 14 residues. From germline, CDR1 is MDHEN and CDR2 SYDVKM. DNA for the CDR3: TGTGCCAGCATTTGGACGGGGGGGCCCCACGAGCAGTACTTC. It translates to CASIWTGGPHEQYF.

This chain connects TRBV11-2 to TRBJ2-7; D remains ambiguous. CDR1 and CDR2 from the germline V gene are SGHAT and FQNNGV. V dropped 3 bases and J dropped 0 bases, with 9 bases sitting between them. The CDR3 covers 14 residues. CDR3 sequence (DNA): TGTGCCAGCAGCTTTCAGTTTAGCTCCTACGAGCAGTACTTC. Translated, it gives CASSFQFSSYEQYF. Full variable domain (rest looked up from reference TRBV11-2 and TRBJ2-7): EAGVAQSPRYKIIEKRQSVAFWCNPISGHATLYWYQQILGQGPKLLIQFQNNGVVDDSQLPKDRFSAERLKGVDSTLKIQPAKLEDSAVYLCASSFQFSSYEQYFGPGTRLTVT.

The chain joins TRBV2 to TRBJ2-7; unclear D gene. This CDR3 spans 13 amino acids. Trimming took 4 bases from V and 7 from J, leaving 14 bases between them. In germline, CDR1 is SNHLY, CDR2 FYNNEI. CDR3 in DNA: TGTGCCAGCAGTGCGAGTCCCCAAAGTGAGCAGTACTTC. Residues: CASSASPQSEQYF.

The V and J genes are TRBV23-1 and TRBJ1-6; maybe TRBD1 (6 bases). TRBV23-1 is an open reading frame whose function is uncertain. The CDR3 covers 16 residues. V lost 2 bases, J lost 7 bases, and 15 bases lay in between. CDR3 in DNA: TGCGCCAGCAGTCAAGTGGCGGGGGCCGAGAATTCACCCCTCCACTTT. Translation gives CASSQVAGAENSPLHF.

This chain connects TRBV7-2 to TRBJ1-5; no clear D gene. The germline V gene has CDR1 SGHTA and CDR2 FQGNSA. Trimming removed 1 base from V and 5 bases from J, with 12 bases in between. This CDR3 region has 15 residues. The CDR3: CASSLVENWDQPQHF. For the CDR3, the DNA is TGTGCCAGCAGCTTAGTGGAGAATTGGGATCAGCCCCAGCATTTT.

The CDR3 DNA follows: TGCGCCAGCAGCTTTGCAGGGCAGAACACCGGGGAGCTGTTTTTT. It yields the protein CASSFAGQNTGELFF. The chain carries TRBV5-1 and TRBJ2-2; D is possibly TRBD1 (5 bases). Trimming removed 2 bases from V and 1 base from J, with 9 bases in between. Germline V gene sequence: CDR1 SGHRS, CDR2 YFSETQ. This CDR3 has 15 residues.

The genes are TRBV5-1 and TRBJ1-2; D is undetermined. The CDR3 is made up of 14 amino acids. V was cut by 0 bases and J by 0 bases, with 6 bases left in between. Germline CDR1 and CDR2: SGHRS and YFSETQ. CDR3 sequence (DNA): TGCGCCAGCAGCTTGGCCGACACTAACTATGGCTACACCTTC. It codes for CASSLADTNYGYTF.

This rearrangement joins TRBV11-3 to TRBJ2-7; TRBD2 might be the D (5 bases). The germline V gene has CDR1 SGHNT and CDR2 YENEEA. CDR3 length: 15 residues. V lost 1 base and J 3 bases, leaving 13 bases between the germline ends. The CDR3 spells CASSLGALGSYEQYF. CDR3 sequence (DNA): TGTGCCAGCAGCTTAGGGGCTCTGGGGAGCTACGAGCAGTACTTC.

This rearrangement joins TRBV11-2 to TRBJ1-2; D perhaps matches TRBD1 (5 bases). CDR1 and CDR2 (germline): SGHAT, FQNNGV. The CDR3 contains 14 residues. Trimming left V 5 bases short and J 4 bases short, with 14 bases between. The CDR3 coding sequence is TGTGCCAGCAGCCCCGGCCAGGGCGCCTATGGCTACACCTTC. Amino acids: CASSPGQGAYGYTF.

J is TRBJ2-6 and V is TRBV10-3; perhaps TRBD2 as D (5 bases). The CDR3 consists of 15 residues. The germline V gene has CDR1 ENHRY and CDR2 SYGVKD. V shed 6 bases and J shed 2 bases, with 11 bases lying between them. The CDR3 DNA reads TGTGCCATCAGATCTCGGGAAACTGGGGCCAACGTCCTGACTTTC. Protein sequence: CAIRSRETGANVLTF.

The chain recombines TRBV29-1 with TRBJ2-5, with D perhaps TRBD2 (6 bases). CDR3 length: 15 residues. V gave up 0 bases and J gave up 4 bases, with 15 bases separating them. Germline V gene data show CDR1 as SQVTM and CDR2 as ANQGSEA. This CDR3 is CSVEENLMGGETQYF. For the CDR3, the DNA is TGCAGCGTTGAAGAGAACTTGATGGGGGGAGAGACCCAGTACTTC. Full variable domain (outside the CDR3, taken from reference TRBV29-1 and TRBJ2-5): SAVISQKPSRDICQRGTSLTIQCQVDSQVTMMFWYRQQPGQSLTLIATANQGSEATYESGFVIDKFPISRPNLTFSTLTVSNMSPEDSSIYLCSVEENLMGGETQYFGPGTRLLVL.

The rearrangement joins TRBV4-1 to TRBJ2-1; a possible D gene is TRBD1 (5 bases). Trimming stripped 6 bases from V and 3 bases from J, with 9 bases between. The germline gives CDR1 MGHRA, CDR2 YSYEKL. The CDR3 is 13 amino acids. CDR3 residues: CASSRTGYNEQFF. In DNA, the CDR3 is TGCGCCAGCAGTCGAACAGGCTACAATGAGCAGTTCTTC.

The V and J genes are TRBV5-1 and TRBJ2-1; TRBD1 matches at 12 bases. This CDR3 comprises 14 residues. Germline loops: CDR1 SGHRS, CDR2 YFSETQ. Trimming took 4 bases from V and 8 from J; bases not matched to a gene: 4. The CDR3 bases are TGCGCCAGCAGCACCGGGACAGGGGGCTATGAGCAGTTCTTC. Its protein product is CASSTGTGGYEQFF. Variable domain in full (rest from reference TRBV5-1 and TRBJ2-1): KAGVTQTPRYLIKTRGQQVTLSCSPISGHRSVSWYQQTPGQGLQFLFEYFSETQRNKGNFPGRFSGRQFSNSRSEMNVSTLELGDSALYLCASSTGTGGYEQFFGPGTRLTVL.

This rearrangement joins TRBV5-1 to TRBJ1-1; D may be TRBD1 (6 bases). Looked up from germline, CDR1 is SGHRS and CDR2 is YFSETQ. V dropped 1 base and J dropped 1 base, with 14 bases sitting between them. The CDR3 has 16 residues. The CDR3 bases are TGCGCCAGCAGCTTGAGGCCAGGGGATGGGAACACTGAAGCTTTCTTT. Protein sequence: CASSLRPGDGNTEAFF.

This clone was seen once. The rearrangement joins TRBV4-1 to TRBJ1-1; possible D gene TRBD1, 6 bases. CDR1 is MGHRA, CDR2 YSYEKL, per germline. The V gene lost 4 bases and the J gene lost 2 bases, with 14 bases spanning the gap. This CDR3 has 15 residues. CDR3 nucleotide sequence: TGCGCCAGCAGCCTAGGGGGACACTTAAACACTGAAGCTTTCTTT. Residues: CASSLGGHLNTEAFF.

CDR3 nucleotides: TGTGCCAGTAAATCTAGCGGGAGAGGTAGTGAGTTCTTC. Amino acid sequence: CASKSSGRGSEFF. The chain uses TRBV19 and TRBJ2-1; 10 nucleotides match TRBD2. The CDR3 has 13 residues. CDR1 is LNHDA, CDR2 SQIVND, per germline (reference sequence). J lost 14 bases, V lost 7 bases, and 11 bases had no gene match. Filled out from reference TRBV19 and TRBJ2-1, the complete variable domain reads DGGITQSPKYLFRKEGQNVTLSCEQNLNHDAMYWYRQDPGQGLRLIYYSQIVNDFQKGDIAEGYSVSREKKESFPLTVTSAQKNPTAFYLCASKSSGRGSEFFGPGTRLTVL.

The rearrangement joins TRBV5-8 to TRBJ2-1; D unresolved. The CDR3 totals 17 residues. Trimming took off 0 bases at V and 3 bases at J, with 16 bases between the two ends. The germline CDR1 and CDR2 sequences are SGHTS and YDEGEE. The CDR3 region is CASSLEIHSSDYNEQFF. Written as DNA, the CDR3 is TGTGCCAGCAGCTTGGAAATTCATAGCTCAGACTACAATGAGCAGTTCTTC. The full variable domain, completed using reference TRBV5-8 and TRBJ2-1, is EAGVTQSPTHLIKTRGQQATLRCSPISGHTSVYWYQQALGLGLQFLLWYDEGEERNRGNFPPRFSGRQFPNYSSELNVNALELEDSALYLCASSLEIHSSDYNEQFFGPGTRLTVL.

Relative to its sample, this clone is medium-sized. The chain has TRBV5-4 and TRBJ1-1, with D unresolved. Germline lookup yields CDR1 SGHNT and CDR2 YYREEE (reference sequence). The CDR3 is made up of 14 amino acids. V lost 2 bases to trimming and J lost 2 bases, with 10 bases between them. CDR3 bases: TGTGCCAGCAGCTTAGACGGAACAAACACTGAAGCTTTCTTT. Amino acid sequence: CASSLDGTNTEAFF. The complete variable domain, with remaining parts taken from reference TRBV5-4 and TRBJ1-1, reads ETGVTQSPTHLIKTRGQQVTLRCSSQSGHNTVSWYQQALGQGPQFIFQYYREEENGRGNFPPRFSGLQFPNYSSELNVNALELDDSALYLCASSLDGTNTEAFFGQGTRLTVV.

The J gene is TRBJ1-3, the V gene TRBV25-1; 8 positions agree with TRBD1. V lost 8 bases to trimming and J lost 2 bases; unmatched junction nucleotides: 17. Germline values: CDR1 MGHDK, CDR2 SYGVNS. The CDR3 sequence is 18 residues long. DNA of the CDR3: TGTGCCAGCCTCCCTGGGGGGACGCAGGGGGCAGCTGGAAACACCATATATTTT. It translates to CASLPGGTQGAAGNTIYF.

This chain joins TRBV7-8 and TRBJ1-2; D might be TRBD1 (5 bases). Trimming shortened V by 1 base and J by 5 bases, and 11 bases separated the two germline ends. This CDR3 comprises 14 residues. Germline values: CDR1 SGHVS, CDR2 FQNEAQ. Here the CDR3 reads CASSLGATAYGYTF. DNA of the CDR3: TGTGCCAGCAGCTTAGGGGCGACAGCTTATGGCTACACCTTC.

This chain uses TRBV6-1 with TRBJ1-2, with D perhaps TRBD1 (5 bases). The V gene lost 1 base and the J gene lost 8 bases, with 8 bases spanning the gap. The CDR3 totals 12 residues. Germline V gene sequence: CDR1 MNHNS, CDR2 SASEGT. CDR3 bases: TGTGCCAGCAGTGAAGGGGGCGTCGGCTACACCTTC. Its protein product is CASSEGGVGYTF.

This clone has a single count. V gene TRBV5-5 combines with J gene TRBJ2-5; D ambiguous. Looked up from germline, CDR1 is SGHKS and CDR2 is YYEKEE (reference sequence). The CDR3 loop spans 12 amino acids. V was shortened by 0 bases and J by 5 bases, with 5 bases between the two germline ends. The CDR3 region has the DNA TGTGCCAGCAGCTTGGTGGGGGAGACCCAGTACTTC. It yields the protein CASSLVGETQYF.

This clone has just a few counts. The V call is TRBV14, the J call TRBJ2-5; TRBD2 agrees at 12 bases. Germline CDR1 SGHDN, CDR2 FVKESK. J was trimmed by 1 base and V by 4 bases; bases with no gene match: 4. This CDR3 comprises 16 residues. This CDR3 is CASSRGTSGFQETQYF. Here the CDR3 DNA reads TGTGCCAGCAGCCGAGGGACTAGCGGGTTCCAAGAGACCCAGTACTTC. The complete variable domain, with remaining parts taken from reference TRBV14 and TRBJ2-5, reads EAGVTQFPSHSVIEKGQTVTLRCDPISGHDNLYWYRRVMGKEIKFLLHFVKESKQDESGMPNNRFLAERTGGTYSTLKVQPAELEDSGVYFCASSRGTSGFQETQYFGPGTRLLVL.

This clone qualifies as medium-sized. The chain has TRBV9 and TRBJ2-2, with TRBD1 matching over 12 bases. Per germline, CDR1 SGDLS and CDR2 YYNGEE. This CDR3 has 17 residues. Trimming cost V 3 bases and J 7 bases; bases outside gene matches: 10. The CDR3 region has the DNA TGTGCCAGCAGCGGCTCCGGGACAGGGGGCTGGGACGGGGAGCTGTTTTTT. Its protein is CASSGSGTGGWDGELFF.